This TCR beta chain was recovered during a study of T cell changes during pregnancy in multiple sclerosis. The V segment lost 3 bases and the J segment 3 bases; nucleotides outside the gene matches: 6. CDR3 length: 15 residues. The germline CDR1 and CDR2 sequences are SEHNR and FQNEAQ (reference sequence). A single count supports this clone. The data were produced by immunoSEQ multiplex PCR, yet TCRdb's version contains in-frame clones alone and is incomplete. This table has about 70,000 clones, approximately 94% appearing once. The source of this sequence is a female donor with multiple sclerosis, enrolled in a pregnancy study. Sequenced material: peripheral blood, taken in the third trimester of pregnancy. The V call is TRBV7-9, the J call TRBJ2-3; TRBD1 aligns across 7 bases. In nucleotides, the CDR3 is TGTGCCAGCAGCTTTAATAGACAGGGAACAGATACGCAGTATTTT. Translating gives CASSFNRQGTDTQYF.